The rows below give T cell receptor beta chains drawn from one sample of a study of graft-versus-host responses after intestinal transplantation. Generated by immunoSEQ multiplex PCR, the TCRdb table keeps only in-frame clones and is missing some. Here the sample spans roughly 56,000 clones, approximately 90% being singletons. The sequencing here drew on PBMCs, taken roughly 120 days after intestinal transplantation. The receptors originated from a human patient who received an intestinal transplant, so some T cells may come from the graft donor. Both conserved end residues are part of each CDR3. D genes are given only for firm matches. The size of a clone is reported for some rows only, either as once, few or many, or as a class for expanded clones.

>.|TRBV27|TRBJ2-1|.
TGTGCCAGCAGTCCCCAGAGGGGGAGCTCCTACAATGAGCAGTTCTTC
CASSPQRGSSYNEQFF
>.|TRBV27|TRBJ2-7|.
TGTGCCAGCAGCACACAAGGGGGAGAGCAGTACTTC
CASSTQGGEQYF
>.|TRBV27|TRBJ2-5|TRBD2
TGTGCCAGCAGGCTAGCGGGGGGGCAAGAGACCCAGTACTTC
CASRLAGGQETQYF
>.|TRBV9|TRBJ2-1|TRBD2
TGTGCCAGCAGCGTAGTAGCTAGCGGGAGCTATGAGCAGTTCTTC
CASSVVASGSYEQFF
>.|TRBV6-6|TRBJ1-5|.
TGTGCCAGCAGTTACCGGTCTCAGCCCCAGCATTTT
CASSYRSQPQHF
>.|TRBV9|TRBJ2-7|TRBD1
TGTGCCAGCAGCGTAGCTGGGACAGGGTCCTACGAGCAGTACTTC
CASSVAGTGSYEQYF
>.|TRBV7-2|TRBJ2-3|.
TGTGCCAGCAGCTTAATCCTAGCCACAGATACGCAGTATTTT
CASSLILATDTQYF
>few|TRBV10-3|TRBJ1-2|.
TGTGCCATCAGCCCGGAGCCCGCCTCCTATGGCTACACCTTC
CAISPEPASYGYTF
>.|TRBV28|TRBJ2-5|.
TGTGCCAGCAGTTTAGTAGGGGAGACCCAGTACTTC
CASSLVGETQYF
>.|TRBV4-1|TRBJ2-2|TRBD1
TGCGCCAGCAGCCAAGTTAGGACAGGGAACGGGGAGCTGTTTTTT
CASSQVRTGNGELFF
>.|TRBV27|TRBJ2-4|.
TGTGCCAGCAGTCCCGGGTCCAAAAACATTCAGTACTTC
CASSPGSKNIQYF
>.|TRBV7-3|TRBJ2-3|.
TGTGCCAGCAGCTTATCTGCGCCAGATACGCAGTATTTT
CASSLSAPDTQYF
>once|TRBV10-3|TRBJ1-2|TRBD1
TGTGCCATCAGATCCGGGACAGACCGCTACACCTTC
CAIRSGTDRYTF
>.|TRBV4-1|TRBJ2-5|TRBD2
TGCGCCAGCAGCCCTGGGACCGGGGGGGCGGAGACCCAGTACTTC
CASSPGTGGAETQYF
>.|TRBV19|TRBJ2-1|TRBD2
TGTGCCAGTAGTACCCGAATGGCGGGAGGCAATGAGCAGTTCTTC
CASSTRMAGGNEQFF
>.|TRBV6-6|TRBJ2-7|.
TGTGCCAGCAGCACCGGGACCGACAGCTCCTACGAGCAGTACTTC
CASSTGTDSSYEQYF
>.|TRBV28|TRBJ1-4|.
TGTGCCAGCACGGGACCGCGGGTTGAAAGGGTGTTTTTT
CASTGPRVERVFF
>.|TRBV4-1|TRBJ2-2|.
TGCGCCAGCAGCCAACCCGGGGATAACACCGGGGAGCTGTTTTTT
CASSQPGDNTGELFF
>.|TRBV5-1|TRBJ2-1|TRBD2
TGCGCCAGCAGCTTAGTCCCTAGCGGGGGATACAATGAGCAGTTCTTC
CASSLVPSGGYNEQFF
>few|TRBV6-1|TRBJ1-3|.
TGTGCCACGAGCCCTCTAAGAAACACCATATATTTT
CATSPLRNTIYF
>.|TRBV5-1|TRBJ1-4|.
TGCGCCAGCAGCTTGCAGCCAACTAATGAAAAACTGTTTTTT
CASSLQPTNEKLFF
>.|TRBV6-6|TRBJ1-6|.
TGTGCCAGCAGTTACTCCGGACTGAGTAATTCACCCCTCCACTTT
CASSYSGLSNSPLHF
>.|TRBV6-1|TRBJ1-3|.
TGTGCCAGCAGTGAAGGAAATTTTTGGGGGGCAAGAAACACCATATATTTT
CASSEGNFWGARNTIYF
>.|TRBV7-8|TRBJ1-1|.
TGTGCCAGCAGCTTACTCTGGCAGGCGAACACTGAAGCTTTCTTT
CASSLLWQANTEAFF
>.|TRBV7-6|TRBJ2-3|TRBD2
TGTGCCAGCAGCCTAGCGGGAGCTAGCACAGATACGCAGTATTTT
CASSLAGASTDTQYF
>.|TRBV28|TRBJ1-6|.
TGTGCCAGCAGGCCAACCGGGACACGCTCCTATAATTCACCCCTCCACTTT
CASRPTGTRSYNSPLHF
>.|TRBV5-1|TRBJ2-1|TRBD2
TGCGCCAGCAGCCCACTAGCGGATGCCTACAATGAGCAGTTCTTC
CASSPLADAYNEQFF
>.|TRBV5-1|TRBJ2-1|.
TGCGCCAGCAGCTTGTGGGGGTCGGGGTTCAATGAGCAGTTCTTC
CASSLWGSGFNEQFF
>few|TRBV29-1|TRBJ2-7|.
TGCAGCGTTTTTTTTTCATCCTATTCTGGAAAAGGCTACGAGCAGTACTTC
CSVFFSSYSGKGYEQYF
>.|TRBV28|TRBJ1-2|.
TGTGCCAGCAGTTTACCGGGGGCAGATGGCTACACCTTC
CASSLPGADGYTF
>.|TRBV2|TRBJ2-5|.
TGTGCCAGCAGGGGGGACGCTGAGACCCAGTACTTC
CASRGDAETQYF
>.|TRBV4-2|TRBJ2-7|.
TGTGCCAGCAGCCATGGAACCGGGGCCGAGCAGTACTTC
CASSHGTGAEQYF
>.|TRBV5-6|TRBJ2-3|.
TGTGCCAGCAGCTTGGGGCAGACAGATACGCAGTATTTT
CASSLGQTDTQYF
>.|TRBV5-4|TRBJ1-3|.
TGTGCCAGCAGCTTGGCCGGACACTACTCTGGAAACACCATATATTTT
CASSLAGHYSGNTIYF
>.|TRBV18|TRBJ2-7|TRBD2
TGTGCCAGCTCACCTAGCGGGGGTTACGAGCAGTACTTC
CASSPSGGYEQYF
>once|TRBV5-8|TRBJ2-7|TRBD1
TGTGCCAGCAGCTTGGGACAGGGGATCTACGAGCAGTACTTC
CASSLGQGIYEQYF
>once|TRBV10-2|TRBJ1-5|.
TGCGCCAGCGGACAGCCCCAGCATTTT
CASGQPQHF
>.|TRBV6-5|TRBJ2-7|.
TGTGCCAGCAGTTACTCGTACGGATACTCCTACGAGCAGTACTTC
CASSYSYGYSYEQYF
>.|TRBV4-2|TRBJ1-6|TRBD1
TGTGCCAGCAGGCCGGGGACAGGGTCCCTAGTTGGGTCACCCCTCCACTTT
CASRPGTGSLVGSPLHF
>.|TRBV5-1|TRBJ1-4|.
TGCGCCAGCAGCTTTGGGGCAACTAATGAAAAACTGTTTTTT
CASSFGATNEKLFF
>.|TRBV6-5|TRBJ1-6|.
TGTGCCAGCACCCTAAGCGAGGGTTCACCCCTCCACTTT
CASTLSEGSPLHF
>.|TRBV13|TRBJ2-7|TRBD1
TGTGCCAGCAGCATTCGGACAGGGGCCCTAGTATACGAGCAGTACTTC
CASSIRTGALVYEQYF
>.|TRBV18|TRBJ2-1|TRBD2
TGTGCCAGCTCACTTCGTACTAGCGGGAGCTCCTACAATGAGCAGTTCTTC
CASSLRTSGSSYNEQFF
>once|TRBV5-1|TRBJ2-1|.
TGCGCCAGCAGCTTCTCTCCCTGGAATGAGCAGTTCTTC
CASSFSPWNEQFF
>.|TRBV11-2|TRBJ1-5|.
TGTGCCAGCAGCTTATTGGATAGCAATCAGCCCCAGCATTTT
CASSLLDSNQPQHF
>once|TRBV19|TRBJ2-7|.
TGTGCCAGTAGTATTGAGCACTCCTACGAGCAGTACTTC
CASSIEHSYEQYF
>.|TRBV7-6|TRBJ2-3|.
TGTGCCAGCAGACCAGGTTCTGGAAATACGCAGTATTTT
CASRPGSGNTQYF
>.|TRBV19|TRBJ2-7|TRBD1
TGTGCCAGTAGTTGGGGGGACAGGGGAAACTACGAGCAGTACTTC
CASSWGDRGNYEQYF
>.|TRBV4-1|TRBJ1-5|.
TGCGCCAGCAGCCAAGATTGGGGAGAGAGCAATCAGCCCCAGCATTTT
CASSQDWGESNQPQHF
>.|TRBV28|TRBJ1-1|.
TGTGCCAGCAGTCCCCAGACAGCCCTGAACACTGAAGCTTTCTTT
CASSPQTALNTEAFF
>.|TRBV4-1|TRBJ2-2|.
TGCGCCAGCAGCCATCTCGACCCCACCGGGGAGCTGTTTTTT
CASSHLDPTGELFF
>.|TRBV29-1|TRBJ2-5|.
TGCAGCGTTGAAGCGGGGGCGGAGACCCAGTACTTC
CSVEAGAETQYF
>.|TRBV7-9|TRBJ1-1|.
TGTGCCAGCAGCCAGGACAGTCTCCCCTTAACTAAGACTGAAGCTTTCTTT
CASSQDSLPLTKTEAFF
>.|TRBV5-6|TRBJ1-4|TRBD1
TGTGCCAGCAGCTTGGCGGGACAGGGGAGGGCAACTAATGAAAAACTGTTTTTT
CASSLAGQGRATNEKLFF
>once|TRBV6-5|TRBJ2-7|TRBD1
TGTGCCAGCAGTACTGGGACAGGGAAAGGGTACGAGCAGTACTTC
CASSTGTGKGYEQYF
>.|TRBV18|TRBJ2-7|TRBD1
TGTGCCAGCTCACTCACCTTGCAGGGGGCTCGGTGCGAGCAGTACTTC
CASSLTLQGARCEQYF
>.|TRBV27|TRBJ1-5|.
TGTGCCAGCAGTTTGTCAGCTAATCAGCCCCAGCATTTT
CASSLSANQPQHF
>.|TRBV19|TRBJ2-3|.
TGTGCCAGTAGGCGAAAAGGCACAGATACGCAGTATTTT
CASRRKGTDTQYF